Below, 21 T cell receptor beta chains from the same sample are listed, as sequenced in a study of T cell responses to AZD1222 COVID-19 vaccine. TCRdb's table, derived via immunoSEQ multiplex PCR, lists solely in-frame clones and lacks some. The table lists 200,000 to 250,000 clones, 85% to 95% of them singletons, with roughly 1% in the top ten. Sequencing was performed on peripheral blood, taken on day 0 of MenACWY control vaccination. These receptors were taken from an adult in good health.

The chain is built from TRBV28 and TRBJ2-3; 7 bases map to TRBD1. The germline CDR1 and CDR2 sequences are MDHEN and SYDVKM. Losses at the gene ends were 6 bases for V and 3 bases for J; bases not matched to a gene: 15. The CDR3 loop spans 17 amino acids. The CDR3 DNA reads TGTGCCAGCAGCTCTCCTGCCGGGACAGAGCTAACAGATACGCAGTATTTT. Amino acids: CASSSPAGTELTDTQYF.

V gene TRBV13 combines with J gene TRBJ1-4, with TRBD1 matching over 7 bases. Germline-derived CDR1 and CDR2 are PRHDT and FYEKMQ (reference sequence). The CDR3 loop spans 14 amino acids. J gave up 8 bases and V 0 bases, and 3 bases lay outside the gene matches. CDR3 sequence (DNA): TGTGCCAGCAGCTTAGGGGCACAGGGGGAAAAACTGTTTTTT. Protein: CASSLGAQGEKLFF.

The CDR3 nucleotides read TGTGCCACCAGTTTGGGGGGGCAGAAAGCCGGGGAGCTGTTTTTT. This encodes CATSLGGQKAGELFF. The rearrangement joins TRBV24-1 to TRBJ2-2, with D possibly TRBD2 on 7 matching bases. This CDR3 has 15 amino acids. The V and J ends lost 6 bases and 6 bases respectively, with 16 bases between them. CDR1 is KGHDR, CDR2 SFDVKD, per germline.

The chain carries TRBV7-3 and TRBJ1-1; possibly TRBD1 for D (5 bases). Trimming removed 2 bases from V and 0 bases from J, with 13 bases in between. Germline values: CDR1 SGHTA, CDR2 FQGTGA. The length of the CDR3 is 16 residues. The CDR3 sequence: CASSLGQGRVNTEAFF. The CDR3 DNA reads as TGTGCCAGCAGCTTAGGGCAGGGCCGGGTGAACACTGAAGCTTTCTTT.

The CDR3 DNA follows: TGTGCCAGCAGTTTTGGTCCGAGACGAGATACGCAGTATTTT. Amino acids: CASSFGPRRDTQYF. V usage is TRBV28 and J usage is TRBJ2-3; D gene unclear. This CDR3 comprises 14 residues. Germline lookup yields CDR1 MDHEN and CDR2 SYDVKM. Trimming removed 3 bases at V and 5 bases at J, with 12 bases between.

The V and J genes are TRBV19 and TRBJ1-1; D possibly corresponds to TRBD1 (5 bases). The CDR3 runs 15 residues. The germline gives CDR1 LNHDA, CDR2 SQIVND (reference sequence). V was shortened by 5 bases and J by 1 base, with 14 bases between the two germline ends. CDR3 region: CASSWLGTQNTEAFF. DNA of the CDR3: TGTGCCAGTAGTTGGTTGGGGACCCAGAACACTGAAGCTTTCTTT.

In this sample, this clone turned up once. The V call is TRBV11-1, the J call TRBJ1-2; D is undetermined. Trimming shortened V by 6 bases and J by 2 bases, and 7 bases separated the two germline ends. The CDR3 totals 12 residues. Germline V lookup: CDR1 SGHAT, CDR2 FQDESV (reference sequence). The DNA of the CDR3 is TGTGCCAGCAGTCAGGAGAACTATGGCTACACCTTC. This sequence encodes CASSQENYGYTF. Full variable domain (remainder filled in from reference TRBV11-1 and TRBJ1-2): EAEVAQSPRYKITEKSQAVAFWCDPISGHATLYWYRQILGQGPELLVQFQDESVVDDSQLPKDRFSAERLKGVDSTLKIQPAELGDSAMYLCASSQENYGYTFGSGTRLTVV.

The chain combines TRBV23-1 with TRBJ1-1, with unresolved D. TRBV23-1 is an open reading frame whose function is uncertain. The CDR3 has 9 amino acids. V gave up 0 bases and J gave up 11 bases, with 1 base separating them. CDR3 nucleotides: TGCGCCAGCAGTCAATCGGCTTTCTTT. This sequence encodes CASSQSAFF.

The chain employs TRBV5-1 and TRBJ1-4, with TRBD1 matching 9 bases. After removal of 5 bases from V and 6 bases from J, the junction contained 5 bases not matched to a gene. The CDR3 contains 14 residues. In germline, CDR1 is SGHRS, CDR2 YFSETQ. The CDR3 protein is CASRPGTGYEKLFF. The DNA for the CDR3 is TGCGCCAGCAGACCCGGGACAGGGTATGAAAAACTGTTTTTT.

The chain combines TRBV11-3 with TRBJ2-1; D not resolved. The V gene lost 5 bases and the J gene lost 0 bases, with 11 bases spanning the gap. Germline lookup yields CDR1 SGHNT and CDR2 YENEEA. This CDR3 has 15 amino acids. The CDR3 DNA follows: TGTGCCAGCAGCACCCTGGACGACTCCTACAATGAGCAGTTCTTC. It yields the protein CASSTLDDSYNEQFF.

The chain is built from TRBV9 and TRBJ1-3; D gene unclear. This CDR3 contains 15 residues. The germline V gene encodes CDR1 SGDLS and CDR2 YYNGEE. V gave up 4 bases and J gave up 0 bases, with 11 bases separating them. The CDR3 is CASSPYWSSGNTIYF. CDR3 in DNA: TGTGCCAGCAGCCCCTACTGGAGCTCTGGAAACACCATATATTTT.

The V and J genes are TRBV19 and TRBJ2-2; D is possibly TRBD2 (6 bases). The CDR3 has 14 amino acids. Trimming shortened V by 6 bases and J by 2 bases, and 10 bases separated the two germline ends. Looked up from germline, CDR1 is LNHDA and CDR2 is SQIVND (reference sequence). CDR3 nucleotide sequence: TGTGCCAGTAGGACCGGGAGTAACACCGGGGAGCTGTTTTTT. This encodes CASRTGSNTGELFF.

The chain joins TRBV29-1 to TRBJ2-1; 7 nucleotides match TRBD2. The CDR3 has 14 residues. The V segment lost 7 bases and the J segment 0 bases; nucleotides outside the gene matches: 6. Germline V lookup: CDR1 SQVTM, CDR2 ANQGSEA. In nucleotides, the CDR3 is TGCAGCGGGGGACTACGGAGCTCCTACAATGAGCAGTTCTTC. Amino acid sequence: CSGGLRSSYNEQFF.

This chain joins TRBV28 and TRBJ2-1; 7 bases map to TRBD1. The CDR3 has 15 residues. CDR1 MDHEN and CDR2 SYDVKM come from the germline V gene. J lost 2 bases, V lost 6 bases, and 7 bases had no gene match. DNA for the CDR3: TGTGCCAGCAGCACGGGACAGTGGGCCTACAATGAGCAGTTCTTC. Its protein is CASSTGQWAYNEQFF. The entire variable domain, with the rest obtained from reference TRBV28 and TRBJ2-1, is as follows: DVKVTQSSRYLVKRTGEKVFLECVQDMDHENMFWYRQDPGLGLRLIYFSYDVKMKEKGDIPEGYSVSREKKERFSLILESASTNQTSMYLCASSTGQWAYNEQFFGPGTRLTVL.

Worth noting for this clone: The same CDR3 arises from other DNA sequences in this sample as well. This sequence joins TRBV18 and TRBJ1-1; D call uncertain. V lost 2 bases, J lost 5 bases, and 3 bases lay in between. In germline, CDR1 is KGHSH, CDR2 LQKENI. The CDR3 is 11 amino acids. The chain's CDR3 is CASSPGTEAFF. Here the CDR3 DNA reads TGTGCCAGCTCACCAGGGACTGAAGCTTTCTTT.

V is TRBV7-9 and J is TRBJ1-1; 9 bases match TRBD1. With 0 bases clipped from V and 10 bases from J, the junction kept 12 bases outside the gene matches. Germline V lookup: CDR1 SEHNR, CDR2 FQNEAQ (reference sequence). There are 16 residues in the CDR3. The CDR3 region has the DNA TGTGCCAGCAGCTTAGCCGGGACAGGGCGCACCGCCGCAGCTTTCTTT. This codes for CASSLAGTGRTAAAFF.

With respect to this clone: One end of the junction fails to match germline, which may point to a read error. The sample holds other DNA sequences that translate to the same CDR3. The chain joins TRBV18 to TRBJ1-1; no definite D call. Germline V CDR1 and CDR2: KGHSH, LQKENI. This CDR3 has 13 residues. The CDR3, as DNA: TGTGCCAGTTCACCACGAGGGAACACTGAAGCTTTCTTT. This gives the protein CASSPRGNTEAFF.

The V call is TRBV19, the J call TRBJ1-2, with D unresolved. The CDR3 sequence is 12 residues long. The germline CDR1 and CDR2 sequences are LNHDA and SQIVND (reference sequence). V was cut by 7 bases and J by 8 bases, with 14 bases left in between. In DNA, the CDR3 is TGTGCCAGTACCCTCGGACGAGCGGGCTACACCTTC. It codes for CASTLGRAGYTF.

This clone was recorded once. The CDR3 here is CASSLPKYTGELFF. CDR3 DNA sequence: TGCGCCAGCAGCCTACCTAAGTACACCGGGGAGCTGTTTTTT. The chain links TRBV4-1 to TRBJ2-2; unclear D gene. V was trimmed by 4 bases and J by 3 bases, leaving 9 bases between them. CDR1 and CDR2 (germline): MGHRA, YSYEKL. The CDR3 spans 14 residues.

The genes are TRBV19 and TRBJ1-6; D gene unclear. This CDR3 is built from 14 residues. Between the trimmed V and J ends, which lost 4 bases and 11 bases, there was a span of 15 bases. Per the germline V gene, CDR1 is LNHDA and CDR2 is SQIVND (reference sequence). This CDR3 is CASSTHSLGTPLHF. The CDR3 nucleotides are TGTGCCAGTAGTACGCACAGCCTTGGGACACCCCTCCACTTT.

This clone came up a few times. CDR3 region: CASSSGTVAYEQYF. The CDR3 DNA reads TGTGCCAGCTCATCCGGGACGGTGGCCTACGAGCAGTACTTC. The chain is built from TRBV18 and TRBJ2-7; perhaps D is TRBD1 or TRBD2 (5 bases each). CDR1 KGHSH and CDR2 LQKENI come from the germline V gene. This CDR3 is 14 amino acids long. Trimming took off 5 bases at V and 2 bases at J, with 13 bases between the two ends.